These T cell receptor beta chains were read from a single sample in a study of CD8 T cells in Susac syndrome. A single record per CDR3 protein comes from TCRdb applying MiXCR to the immunoSEQ multiplex PCR reads. The sample gives about 120,000 distinct CDR3 sequences, just under 95% of which show up once; about 0.28% is in the top ten. Sequencing input: CD8+ T cells from PBMCs. The source of these receptors is a human donor with Susac syndrome. Both conserved end residues are part of each CDR3. Where a row states a size, it is once, few, many or the class of an expanded clone; other rows omit it.

abundance,j_gene,v_gene,CDR3aa
NA,TRBJ2-7,TRBV6-2/TRBV6-3,CASSYRWDRSYEQYF
NA,TRBJ2-1,TRBV2,CASGSSGGDYNEQFF
NA,TRBJ2-3,TRBV29-1,CSVEGLGSTDTQYF
NA,TRBJ2-1,TRBV12-3/TRBV12-4,CASSHTSGGANEQFF
NA,TRBJ2-5,TRBV5-6,CASSKILEETQYF
NA,TRBJ2-7,TRBV7-9,CATSPQSIYEQYF
NA,TRBJ2-7,TRBV6-5,CASSPRPGATYEQYF
NA,TRBJ2-1,TRBV10-3,CAITGGGLAENEQFF
NA,TRBJ2-1,TRBV11-1,CASSPAAGGIYNEQFF
NA,TRBJ1-1,TRBV20-1,CSAAVLGDNTEAFF
NA,TRBJ2-7,TRBV7-2,CASSLGTGGGYEQYF
once,TRBJ2-5,TRBV2,CASSDPIAGGQETQYF
NA,TRBJ2-3,TRBV20-1,CSARAAGGPLTDTQYF
NA,TRBJ1-5,TRBV12-3/TRBV12-4,CASSAGGGSNQPQHF
NA,TRBJ2-1,TRBV5-4,CASSLGLAPNEQFF
NA,TRBJ2-3,TRBV30,CALGGRGDSPTDTQYF
NA,TRBJ2-1,TRBV4-3,CASSQSMTRNNEQFF
NA,TRBJ2-2,TRBV24-1,CATSDPSGGFGGELFF
NA,TRBJ1-2,TRBV13,CASSPRGRSYGYTF
NA,TRBJ2-5,TRBV7-8,CASSLALVGGAQETQYF
NA,TRBJ2-5,TRBV9,CASSKGGTQETQYF
once,TRBJ2-7,TRBV6-1,CASSEAVTSYEQYF
NA,TRBJ1-1,TRBV5-1,CASSLTSNTEAFF
once,TRBJ2-5,TRBV7-3,CASSLAGGPGETQYF
NA,TRBJ2-3,TRBV12-3/TRBV12-4,CASSLGPQGGTDTQYF
NA,TRBJ1-2,TRBV29-1,CSVDVDMGRIFYGYTF
NA,TRBJ1-5,TRBV30,CAWSVKVADQPQHF